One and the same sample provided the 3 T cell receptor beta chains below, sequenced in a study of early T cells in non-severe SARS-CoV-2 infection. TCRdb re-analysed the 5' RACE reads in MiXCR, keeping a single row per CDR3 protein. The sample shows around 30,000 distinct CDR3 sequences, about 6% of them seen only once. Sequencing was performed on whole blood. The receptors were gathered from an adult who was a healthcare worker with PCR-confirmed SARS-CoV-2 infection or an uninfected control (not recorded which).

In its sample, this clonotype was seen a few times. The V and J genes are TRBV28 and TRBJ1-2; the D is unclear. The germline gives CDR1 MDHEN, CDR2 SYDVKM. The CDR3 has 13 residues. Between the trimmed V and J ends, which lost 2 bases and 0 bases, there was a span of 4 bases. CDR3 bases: TGTGCCAGCAGTTTAACGGCTAACTATGGCTACACCTTC. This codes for CASSLTANYGYTF.

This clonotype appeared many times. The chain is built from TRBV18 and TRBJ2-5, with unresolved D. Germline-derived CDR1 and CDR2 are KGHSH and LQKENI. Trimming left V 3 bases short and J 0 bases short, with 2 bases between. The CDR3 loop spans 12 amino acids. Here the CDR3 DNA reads TGTGCCAGCTCACCGAACCAAGAGACCCAGTACTTC. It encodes CASSPNQETQYF.

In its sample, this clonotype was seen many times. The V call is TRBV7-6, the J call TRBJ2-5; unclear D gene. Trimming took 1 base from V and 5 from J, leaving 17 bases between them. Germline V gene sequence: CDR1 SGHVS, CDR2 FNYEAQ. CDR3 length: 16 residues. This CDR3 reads CASSLVFPASVETQYF. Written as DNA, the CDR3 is TGTGCCAGCAGCTTAGTCTTTCCAGCAAGTGTCGAGACCCAGTACTTC.